This T cell receptor (beta chain) was sequenced in a study of graft-versus-host responses after intestinal transplantation. Study details: Multivisceral, liver-intestinal, or isolated intestinal grafts went to recipients. Once they had received anti-thymocyte globulin induction, all recipients took tacrolimus and steroids for around 3 years. Study-wide findings and caveats: Early post-transplant HvG declines showed an association with peak circulating GvH clone levels. GvH clones detected in recipient marrow included some appearing first in ileum or blood.

Turning to this clone: Its matching antigen is unknown.

The protocol was immunoSEQ multiplex PCR, while the TCRdb copy is restricted to in-frame clones and leaves out a portion. Altogether 120,000 or so clones are present, approximately 92% being singletons, with the ten largest covering around 0.55%. Germline lookup yields CDR1 LNHNV and CDR2 YYDKDF (reference sequence). J lost 8 bases, V lost 5 bases, and 2 bases had no gene match. The CDR3 spans 12 residues. The sequence derives from a human donor who received an intestinal transplant. The chain employs TRBV15 and TRBJ1-5; 8 nucleotides align to TRBD1. Sequences were derived from unstimulated CD8+ T cells sorted from spleen or lymph node cells, sampled before intestinal transplant. CDR3 in amino acids: CATSATGEPQHF. The DNA for the CDR3 is TGTGCCACCAGCGCGACAGGGGAGCCCCAGCATTTT.